This TCR beta chain is from a study of T cells after yellow fever vaccination. Points from the study as a whole: FACS-sorted repertoires might harbor abundant contaminating clonotypes from the bulk population.

TCRdb re-called the 5' RACE reads with MiXCR, one entry per CDR3 protein. The top ten hold 35% to 40% of the sample, which has about 170,000 distinct CDR3 sequences, roughly 11% seen once. This CDR3 is 18 amino acids long. V lost 2 bases and J 6 bases, leaving 26 bases between the germline ends. CDR1 and CDR2 from the germline V gene are MNHNY and SVGAGI (reference sequence). This clonotype was counted only a few times. Its antigen is unknown. This clonotype was obtained from a man younger than 35 who received the YFV17D yellow fever vaccine. The source material was CD8+ T cells sorted from PBMCs, sampled 15 days after the yellow fever booster vaccination. This rearrangement joins TRBV6-6 to TRBJ2-7, with a tentative D call TRBD2 (5 bases). CDR3 in amino acids: CASSYGLAAAGREREQYF. DNA of the CDR3: TGTGCCAGCAGTTACGGACTGGCCGCGGCGGGTCGCGAGCGCGAGCAGTACTTC.